Sequencing of this TCR beta chain was carried out in a study of cytomegalovirus exposure and HLA in healthy donors. Per germline, CDR1 GTSNPN and CDR2 SVGIG (reference sequence). The CDR3 runs 11 residues. With 0 bases removed from V and 5 bases from J, the gap between germline ends came to 5 bases. Study-wide findings and caveats: A reported reduction in N-insertions relative to the roughly 710-donor mean was seen in an Asian-associated ancestry cluster in a later analysis. CMV serostatus was the only immune exposure information that was available. Judged likely to be a sequencing artifact was a cluster of highly shared sequence variants. Follow-up analysis later connected one missense variant in DCLRE1C with trimming of TCR beta V- and J-genes.

The PCR contained 60 Vbeta and 13 Jbeta primers. The table came from immunoSEQ multiplex PCR; TCRdb's copy has only in-frame clones and leaves some out. The repertoire holds about 80,000 clones, with around 77% as singletons. About this clone: Its antigen is still unknown.

The chain recombines TRBV30 with TRBJ2-7; D gene unclear. The TCR sequence derives from a man aged 45-65 years in good health and CMV-seronegative. The specimen was PBMCs. The CDR3 loop is CAWSVLDEQYF. The CDR3 nucleotides read TGTGCCTGGAGTGTACTCGACGAGCAGTACTTC.